Following are 22 T cell receptor beta chains from one sample sequenced in a study of blood T cell repertoires in COVID-19. Here immunoSEQ multiplex PCR was the method, and the copy in TCRdb shows in-frame clones only, minus some. This table holds about 63,000 clones, about 80% found once. Sequenced input: peripheral blood. The receptors were gathered from an elderly woman with acute or convalescent COVID-19.

This clone was detected only once. This chain uses TRBV7-9 with TRBJ2-7; weak D call: TRBD2 (5 bases). The CDR3 is 15 amino acids. The V and J ends lost 2 bases and 9 bases respectively, with 20 bases between them. Germline assignment: CDR1 SEHNR and CDR2 FQNEAQ (reference sequence). CDR3 region: CASSLSGSRSGRQYF. The CDR3 coding sequence is TGTGCCAGCAGCTTATCGGGGTCTAGGTCGGGCAGGCAGTACTTC.

The chain uses TRBV6-5 and TRBJ1-1; TRBD1 might be the D (6 bases). CDR1 is MNHEY and CDR2 is SVGAGI in the germline V gene. Between the trimmed V and J ends, which lost 5 bases and 8 bases, there was a span of 18 bases. The CDR3 is 14 residues long. In nucleotides, the CDR3 is TGTGCCAGCAGTCCCCGGGCAGGGACAACGGAAGCTTTCTTT. This encodes CASSPRAGTTEAFF.

The chain links TRBV7-2 to TRBJ1-5, with D unresolved. This CDR3 is 13 amino acids long. CDR1 and CDR2 (germline): SGHTA, FQGNSA. V was pared by 3 bases and J by 5 bases, with 8 bases between. The CDR3 region is CASSFTPDQPQHF. CDR3 sequence (DNA): TGTGCCAGCAGCTTTACTCCCGATCAGCCCCAGCATTTT.

In this sample, this clone turned up once. The chain combines TRBV24-1 with TRBJ1-4; 7 positions match TRBD1. CDR3 length: 15 amino acids. With V trimmed by 2 bases and J by 5 bases, 4 bases remained unmatched. Germline V CDR1 and CDR2: KGHDR, SFDVKD. The CDR3 DNA sequence: TGTGCCACCAGTGATTCCGGGACAGACAATGAAAAACTGTTTTTT. It codes for CATSDSGTDNEKLFF.

This chain connects TRBV7-8 to TRBJ2-4, with D possibly matching TRBD1 (5 bases). Germline CDR1 is SGHVS and CDR2 is FQNEAQ. The CDR3 is 15 amino acids. Trimming stripped 1 base from V and 15 bases from J, with 22 bases between. CDR3 coding DNA: TGTGCCAGCAGCTTAGGCCCGGTCTCACCTAGGGGATTGTACTTC. Amino acids: CASSLGPVSPRGLYF.

The chain employs TRBV21-1 and TRBJ2-5; TRBD2, as called in the table, went unchecked against the DNA. TRBV21-1 is termed a pseudogene. This CDR3 is built from 15 residues. The CDR3 DNA reads as TGTGCCAGCAGCCCTGGACTGGAATCCAAAGAGACCCAGTACTTC. This gives the protein CASSPGLESKETQYF.

The chain is built from TRBV11-3 and TRBJ2-1, with 11 bases lining up with TRBD2. Germline V gene data show CDR1 as SGHNT and CDR2 as YENEEA. The length of the CDR3 is 15 residues. The junction had 2 bases not matched to a gene; V was cut back by 0 bases and J by 7 bases. CDR3 sequence reads: CASSLESSGRNEQFF. DNA of the CDR3: TGTGCCAGCAGCTTAGAGTCTAGCGGGAGGAATGAGCAGTTCTTC. The full variable domain, rest sourced from reference TRBV11-3 and TRBJ2-1, is EAGVVQSPRYKIIEKKQPVAFWCNPISGHNTLYWYLQNLGQGPELLIRYENEEAVDDSQLPKDRFSAERLKGVDSTLKIQPAELGDSAVYLCASSLESSGRNEQFFGPGTRLTVL.

The chain carries TRBV27 and TRBJ2-3; a possible D gene is TRBD2 (7 bases). CDR1 is MNHEY and CDR2 is SMNVEV in the germline V gene (reference sequence). The CDR3 is 14 residues long. The ends were cut back, 6 bases at V and 6 bases at J, with 16 bases in the middle. CDR3 sequence: CASRTQGGADTQYF. CDR3 DNA: TGTGCCAGCAGAACTCAAGGGGGGGCGGATACGCAGTATTTT.

The V and J genes are TRBV29-1 and TRBJ2-1, with unresolved D. There are 12 residues in the CDR3. Germline V gene data show CDR1 as SQVTM and CDR2 as ANQGSEA. With 7 bases removed from V and 4 bases from J, the gap between germline ends came to 11 bases. In nucleotides, the CDR3 is TGCAGCGGCAGGAATGGATACAATGAGCAGTTCTTC. Amino acids: CSGRNGYNEQFF.

The rearrangement links TRBV28 to TRBJ1-6, with no clear D. This CDR3 is 15 amino acids long. Deletions cut 6 bases from V and 9 bases from J, with 18 bases between. Looked up from germline, CDR1 is MDHEN and CDR2 is SYDVKM. The DNA for the CDR3 is TGTGCCAGCAGCCCACTCGGGAGCCCGGGTTCACCCCTCCACTTT. Translation gives CASSPLGSPGSPLHF.

The CDR3 DNA reads TGTGCCAGCAGTTCACCTCAGGGGAGATGGGGCTATGGCTACACCTTC. Encoded protein: CASSSPQGRWGYGYTF. The chain recombines TRBV28 with TRBJ1-2; D possibly corresponds to TRBD1 (6 bases). Germline lookup yields CDR1 MDHEN and CDR2 SYDVKM. CDR3 size: 16 residues. V was shortened by 4 bases and J by 4 bases, with 19 bases between the two germline ends.

This sequence joins TRBV28 and TRBJ1-1; 8 nucleotides align to TRBD1. The CDR3 extends over 15 amino acids. Germline CDR1 reads MDHEN; CDR2 reads SYDVKM. V gave up 4 bases and J gave up 1 base; unmatched junction bases: 5. The CDR3 DNA reads TGTGCCAGCAGTTCAGGGGGCGCTGCGAACACTGAAGCTTTCTTT. This codes for CASSSGGAANTEAFF.

V is TRBV2 and J is TRBJ1-4; 9 bases line up with TRBD1. V lost 7 bases to trimming and J lost 0 bases; unmatched junction nucleotides: 3. The CDR3 length is 15 residues. In germline, CDR1 is SNHLY, CDR2 FYNNEI. For the CDR3, the DNA is TGTGCCAGCAAGAGACAGGGGGCAACTAATGAAAAACTGTTTTTT. Encoded protein: CASKRQGATNEKLFF.

The CDR3 nucleotides read TGTGCCAGCAGTGAAATTTATGACAGGGGGCATAGATTCGGTGGCTACACCTTC. Encoded protein: CASSEIYDRGHRFGGYTF. V and J are TRBV2 and TRBJ1-2; 10 bases line up with TRBD1. V shed 2 bases and J 7 bases; nucleotides not matched to a gene: 16. Germline CDR1 SNHLY, CDR2 FYNNEI. This CDR3 is 18 amino acids long. The whole variable domain, filled in from reference TRBV2 and TRBJ1-2, reads EPEVTQTPSHQVTQMGQEVILRCVPISNHLYFYWYRQILGQKVEFLVSFYNNEISEKSEIFDDQFSVERPDGSNFTLKIRSTKLEDSAMYFCASSEIYDRGHRFGGYTFGSGTRLTVV.

This chain joins TRBV7-2 and TRBJ2-7; 8 bases match TRBD2. The V and J ends lost 5 bases and 6 bases, in that order; junction bases with no gene match: 9. This CDR3 comprises 14 residues. Germline CDR1 is SGHTA and CDR2 is FQGNSA. The CDR3 DNA reads TGTGCCAGCAGCGACCGTCGGGGGGGCGCCGAGCAGTACTTC. Translated, it gives CASSDRRGGAEQYF. Full variable domain (remainder filled in from reference TRBV7-2 and TRBJ2-7): GAGVSQSPSNKVTEKGKDVELRCDPISGHTALYWYRQSLGQGLEFLIYFQGNSAPDKSGLPSDRFSAERTGGSVSTLTIQRTQQEDSAVYLCASSDRRGGAEQYFGPGTRLTVT.

The chain links TRBV3-1 (or the pseudogene TRBV3-2) to TRBJ2-1; D possibly corresponds to TRBD2 (5 bases). The V and J ends lost 5 bases and 4 bases respectively, with 12 bases between them. This CDR3 spans 14 amino acids. The germline V gene encodes CDR1 LGHDT and CDR2 YNNKEL (reference sequence). The DNA of the CDR3 is TGTGCCAGCAGCTTGTACGGGGTTTACAATGAGCAGTTCTTC. Its protein product is CASSLYGVYNEQFF.

The V and J genes are TRBV28 and TRBJ1-5; 10 bases map to TRBD1. CDR1 and CDR2 from the germline V gene are MDHEN and SYDVKM. V shed 5 bases, J shed 7 bases, and the junction held 5 bases outside the gene matches. The CDR3 is 14 residues long. The CDR3, as DNA: TGTGCCAGCAGTCCCGGGACAGGGGAACAGCCCCAGCATTTT. This codes for CASSPGTGEQPQHF.

The rearrangement joins TRBV28 to TRBJ2-1; 8 bases agree with TRBD2. The CDR3 runs to 16 residues. Germline-derived CDR1 and CDR2 are MDHEN and SYDVKM. The V gene end was trimmed by 7 bases and the J gene end by 0 bases; junction bases not matched to a gene: 8. The CDR3 region has the DNA TGTGCCAGCATTTCTACCAGCGGGGGCTCCTACAATGAGCAGTTCTTC. Amino acids: CASISTSGGSYNEQFF.

This clone was observed a handful of times. The chain uses TRBV7-3 and TRBJ2-4; 8 nucleotides align to TRBD1. The CDR3 is 12 amino acids. The V gene end was trimmed by 5 bases and the J gene end by 13 bases; junction bases not matched to a gene: 7. Germline loops: CDR1 SGHTA, CDR2 FQGTGA. CDR3 nucleotides: TGTGCCAGCAGCAAGCCAGGGGGCATCCAGTACTTC. It encodes CASSKPGGIQYF.

The CDR3 here is CASSALAGGPNEQYF. CDR3 sequence (DNA): TGTGCCAGCAGCGCCCTAGCGGGAGGTCCCAACGAGCAGTACTTC. This sequence joins TRBV14 and TRBJ2-7; 11 bases agree with TRBD2. Germline CDR1 SGHDN, CDR2 FVKESK. Germline trimming cut 5 bases from V and 5 bases from J; bases unmatched to any gene: 8. The CDR3 extends over 15 amino acids.

The chain links TRBV7-3 to TRBJ1-1; D possibly corresponds to TRBD1 (6 bases). Trimming removed 3 bases at V and 5 bases at J, with 10 bases between. Germline V CDR1 and CDR2: SGHTA, FQGTGA. This CDR3 is 13 amino acids long. The DNA of the CDR3 is TGTGCCAGCAGCTTGGAAAGGGGGACTGAAGCTTTCTTT. Its translation is CASSLERGTEAFF.

V gene TRBV7-8 combines with J gene TRBJ2-1; 12 nucleotides agree with TRBD2. The CDR3 has 20 residues. CDR1 and CDR2 from the germline V gene are SGHVS and FQNEAQ. Unmatched junction bases numbered 14, after V lost 5 bases and J lost 0 bases. The chain's CDR3 is CASSPGLAGRRRGSYNEQFF. The CDR3 DNA reads as TGTGCCAGCAGCCCCGGACTAGCGGGACGTAGAAGGGGCTCCTACAATGAGCAGTTCTTC.